This is a list of T cell receptor beta chains from one sample in a study of T cells in Graves' hyperthyroidism and ophthalmopathy. TCRdb reanalysed the multiplex PCR reads using MiXCR and keeps one entry per CDR3 protein. The sample holds under 700,000 distinct CDR3 sequences, just over 45% seen once. Sequences were obtained from peripheral blood or thyroid tissue (not recorded which). The receptor set was obtained from a woman under 30 with Graves' hyperthyroidism. The CDR3 runs from the conserved cysteine through the conserved F or W. Each record gives: clone size, V gene, J gene, CDR3 protein. Clone size is given for some rows only: seen once, a few or many times, or a class if the clone is expanded.

NA	TRBV29-1	TRBJ1-2	CSLNRVSGYTF
few	TRBV7-9	TRBJ1-3	CASSFPLGQDSGNTIYF
NA	TRBV24-1	TRBJ2-7	CASSSRLADSYEQYF
NA	TRBV2	TRBJ2-5	CASRITGGQETQYF
many	TRBV15	TRBJ1-1	CATRDGRGLFEAFF
many	TRBV7-9	TRBJ1-2	CASSTGLSGYTF
few	TRBV4-2	TRBJ2-5	CASSSHLRNQETQYF
NA	TRBV24-1	TRBJ2-2	CATSGRKGLNTGELFF
NA	TRBV19	TRBJ1-2	CASTWGYGYTF
few	TRBV7-2	TRBJ1-1	CASSNQILNTEAFF
few	TRBV29-1	TRBJ2-2	CSVPGTHNTGELFF
medium-sized	TRBV29-1	TRBJ1-1	CSVRATEAFF
NA	TRBV20-1	TRBJ1-5	CSAPGQHF
NA	TRBV5-5	TRBJ1-1	CASSLWTANTEAFF
NA	TRBV3-1	TRBJ2-5	CASSLRTSGNGETQYF
few	TRBV7-2	TRBJ1-2	CASSDLTGAYGYTF
few	TRBV12-3/TRBV12-4	TRBJ1-5	CASRRDFTNQPQHF
many	TRBV9	TRBJ1-2	CASSVVAGGYYGYTF
NA	TRBV7-3	TRBJ2-2	CASSQEPQTSGHTGELFF
once	TRBV25-1	TRBJ1-2	CASRLEGQGEAGYTF
few	TRBV6-5	TRBJ2-7	CASSYSSGQGYEQYF
many	TRBV24-1	TRBJ1-5	CATSPADRAGQPQHF
NA	TRBV7-9	TRBJ2-7	CASSRLTGTGELYF
NA	TRBV10-3	TRBJ2-5	CASSERGQGETQYF
NA	TRBV6-4	TRBJ1-4	CASIREDEKLFF